What follows describes a single TCR beta chain. The method was immunoSEQ multiplex PCR; TCRdb's version includes in-frame clones alone and lacks a portion of them. The sample holds about 180,000 clones; 75% to 85% are singletons and the top ten take more than 1.5%. Germline V lookup: CDR1 SGHDT, CDR2 YYEEEE. The CDR3 extends over 17 amino acids. The junction had 11 bases not matched to a gene; V was cut back by 0 bases and J by 2 bases. This specimen comes from a study of blood T cell repertoires in COVID-19. Study details: T cells, B-cell-depleted T cells, or PBMCs supplied cDNA or gDNA.

The source of this sequence is a human donor in a cohort sampled during active COVID-19. The V gene is TRBV5-6, the J gene TRBJ2-7; 7 nucleotides match TRBD1. Sample: peripheral blood. The CDR3 here is CASSLAFGTATAYEQYF. As DNA, the CDR3 is TGTGCCAGCAGCTTGGCCTTCGGGACAGCCACCGCCTACGAGCAGTACTTC.